Detailed here is one T cell receptor beta chain. This sample is drawn from a study of STAT5B mutations in CD4+ large granular lymphocyte leukemia. TCRdb's copy holds only in-frame clones and misses some; the assay was immunoSEQ multiplex PCR. Of about 5,000 clones in the sample, over 70% were seen once. Looked up from germline, CDR1 is GTSNPN and CDR2 is SVGIG (reference sequence). This CDR3 is 15 amino acids long. Between the trimmed V and J ends, which lost 4 bases and 3 bases, there was a span of 18 bases. This clonotype was sampled from a man at least 80 years old with CD4+ T-cell large granular lymphocyte leukemia. This chain joins TRBV30 and TRBJ1-2; no definite D call. Sequenced: PBMCs. The CDR3 nucleotides read TGTGCCTGGACCCGCCAAGCGGGTAGGTACTATGGCTACACCTTC. Amino acids: CAWTRQAGRYYGYTF.